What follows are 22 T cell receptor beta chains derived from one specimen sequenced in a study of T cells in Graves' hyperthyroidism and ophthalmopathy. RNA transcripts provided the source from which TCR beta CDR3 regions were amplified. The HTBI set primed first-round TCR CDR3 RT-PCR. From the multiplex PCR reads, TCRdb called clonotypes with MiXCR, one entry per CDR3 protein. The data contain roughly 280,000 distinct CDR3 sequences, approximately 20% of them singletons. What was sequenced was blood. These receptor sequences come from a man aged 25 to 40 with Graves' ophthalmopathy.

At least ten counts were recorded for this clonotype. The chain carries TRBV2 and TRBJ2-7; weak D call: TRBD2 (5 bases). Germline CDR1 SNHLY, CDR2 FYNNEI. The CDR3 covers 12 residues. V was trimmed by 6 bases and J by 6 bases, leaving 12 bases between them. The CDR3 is CASSGLPLEQYF. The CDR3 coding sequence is TGTGCCAGCAGCGGACTGCCCCTCGAGCAGTACTTC.

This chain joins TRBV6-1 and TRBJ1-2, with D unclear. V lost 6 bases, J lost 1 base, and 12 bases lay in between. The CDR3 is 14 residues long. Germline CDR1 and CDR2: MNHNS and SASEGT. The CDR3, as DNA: TGTGCCAGCAGGGCCGTTGGACTTAACTATGGCTACACCTTC. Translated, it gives CASRAVGLNYGYTF.

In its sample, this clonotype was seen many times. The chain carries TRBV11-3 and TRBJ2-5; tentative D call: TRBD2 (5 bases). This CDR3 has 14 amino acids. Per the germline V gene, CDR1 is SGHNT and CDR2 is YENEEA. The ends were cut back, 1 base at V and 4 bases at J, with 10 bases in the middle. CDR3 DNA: TGTGCCAGCAGCTTAGGGGCAGGACTAGAGACCCAGTACTTC. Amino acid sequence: CASSLGAGLETQYF.

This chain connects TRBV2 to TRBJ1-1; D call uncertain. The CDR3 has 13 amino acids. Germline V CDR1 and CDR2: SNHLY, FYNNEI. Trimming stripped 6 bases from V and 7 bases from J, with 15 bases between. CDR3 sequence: CASSDGTLLEAFF. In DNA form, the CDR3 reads TGTGCCAGCAGCGACGGAACGTTACTTGAAGCTTTCTTT.

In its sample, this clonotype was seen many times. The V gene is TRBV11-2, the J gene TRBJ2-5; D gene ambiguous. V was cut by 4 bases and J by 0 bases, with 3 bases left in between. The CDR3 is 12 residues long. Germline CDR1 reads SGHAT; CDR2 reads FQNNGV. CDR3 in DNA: TGTGCCAGCAGCTCCGACCAAGAGACCCAGTACTTC. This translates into CASSSDQETQYF.

CDR3 amino acids: CSGSGTRTDGELFF. The CDR3 DNA reads as TGCAGCGGATCGGGGACTAGAACAGACGGGGAGCTGTTTTTT. This chain joins TRBV29-1 and TRBJ2-2, with 8 bases aligning to TRBD2. The CDR3 has 14 amino acids. V was pared by 7 bases and J by 7 bases, with 11 bases of the junction left unmatched. Germline assignment: CDR1 SQVTM and CDR2 ANQGSEA.

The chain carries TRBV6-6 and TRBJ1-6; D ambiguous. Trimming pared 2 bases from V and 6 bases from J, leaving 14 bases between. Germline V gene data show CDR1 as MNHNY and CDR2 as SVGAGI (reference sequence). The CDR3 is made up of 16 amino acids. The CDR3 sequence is CASSYQGRAPNSPLHF. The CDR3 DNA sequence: TGTGCCAGCAGTTACCAAGGAAGGGCCCCTAATTCACCCCTCCACTTT.

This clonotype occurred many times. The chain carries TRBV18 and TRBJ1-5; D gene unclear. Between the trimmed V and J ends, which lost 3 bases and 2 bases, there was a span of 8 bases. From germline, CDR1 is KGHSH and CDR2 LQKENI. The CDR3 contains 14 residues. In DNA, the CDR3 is TGTGCCAGCTCACCGGACCCTGGCAATCAGCCCCAGCATTTT. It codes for CASSPDPGNQPQHF.

The CDR3, as DNA: TGTGCTAGTGGGTCAGGGGAAGGTGAGCAGTTCTTC. Translating it yields CASGSGEGEQFF. V gene TRBV12-5 combines with J gene TRBJ2-1; maybe TRBD1 (6 bases). The CDR3 extends over 12 amino acids. CDR1 and CDR2 (germline): LGHNT, FRNRAP. V lost 6 bases, J lost 9 bases, and 12 bases lay in between. Looking up the rest from reference TRBV12-5 and TRBJ2-1 gives the full variable domain: DARVTQTPRHKVTEMGQEVTMRCQPILGHNTVFWYRQTMMQGLELLAYFRNRAPLDDSGMPKDRFSAEMPDATLATLKIQPSEPRDSAVYFCASGSGEGEQFFGPGTRLTVL.

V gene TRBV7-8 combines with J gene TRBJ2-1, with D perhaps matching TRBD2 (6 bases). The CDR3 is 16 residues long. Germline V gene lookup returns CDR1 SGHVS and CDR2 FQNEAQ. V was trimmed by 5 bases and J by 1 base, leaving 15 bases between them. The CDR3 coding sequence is TGTGCCAGCAGCGACCCCCGGGACTGGTCCTACAATGAGCAGTTCTTC. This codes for CASSDPRDWSYNEQFF.

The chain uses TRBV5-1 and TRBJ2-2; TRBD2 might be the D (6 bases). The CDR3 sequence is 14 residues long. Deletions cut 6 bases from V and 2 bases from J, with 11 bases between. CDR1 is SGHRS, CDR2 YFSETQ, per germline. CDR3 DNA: TGCGCCAGCAAGGCTAGCGACAACACCGGGGAGCTGTTTTTT. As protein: CASKASDNTGELFF.

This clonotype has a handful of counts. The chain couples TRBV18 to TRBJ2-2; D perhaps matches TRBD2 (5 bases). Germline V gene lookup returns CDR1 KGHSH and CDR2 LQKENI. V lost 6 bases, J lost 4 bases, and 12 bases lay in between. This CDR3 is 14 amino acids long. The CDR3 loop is CASSTDWGTGELFF. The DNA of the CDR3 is TGTGCCAGCTCTACGGACTGGGGCACCGGGGAGCTGTTTTTT. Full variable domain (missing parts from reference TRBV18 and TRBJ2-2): NAGVMQNPRHLVRRRGQEARLRCSPMKGHSHVYWYRQLPEEGLKFMVYLQKENIIDESGMPKERFSAEFPKEGPSILRIQQVVRGDSAAYFCASSTDWGTGELFFGEGSRLTVL.

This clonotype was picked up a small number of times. The CDR3 DNA is TGTGCCAGCAGTTACCAACAGGGGTACGAGCAGTACTTC. It specifies CASSYQQGYEQYF. The genes are TRBV6-5 and TRBJ2-7; the match to TRBD1 covers 7 bases. V gave up 2 bases and J gave up 4 bases; unmatched junction bases: 2. Germline V gene data show CDR1 as MNHEY and CDR2 as SVGAGI. This CDR3 has 13 residues.

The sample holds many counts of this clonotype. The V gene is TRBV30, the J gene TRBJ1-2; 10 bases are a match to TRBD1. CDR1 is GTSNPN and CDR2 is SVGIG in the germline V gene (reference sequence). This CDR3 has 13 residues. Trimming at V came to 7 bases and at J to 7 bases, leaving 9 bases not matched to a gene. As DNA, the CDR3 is TGTGCCTCTCGGGACAGGGGATTAAGTGGCTACACCTTC. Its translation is CASRDRGLSGYTF.

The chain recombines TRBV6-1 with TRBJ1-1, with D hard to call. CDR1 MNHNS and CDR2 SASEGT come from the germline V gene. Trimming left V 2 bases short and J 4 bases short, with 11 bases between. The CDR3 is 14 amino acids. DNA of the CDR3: TGTGCCAGCAGTGAACACAGAGCCCCCACTGAAGCTTTCTTT. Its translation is CASSEHRAPTEAFF.

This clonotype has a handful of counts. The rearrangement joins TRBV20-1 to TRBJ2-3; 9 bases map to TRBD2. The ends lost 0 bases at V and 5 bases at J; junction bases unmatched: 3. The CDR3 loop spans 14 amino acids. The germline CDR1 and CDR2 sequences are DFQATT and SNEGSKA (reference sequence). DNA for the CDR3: TGCAGTGCTAGAGAGGGCGGGGGGGGAGATACGCAGTATTTT. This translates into CSAREGGGGDTQYF.

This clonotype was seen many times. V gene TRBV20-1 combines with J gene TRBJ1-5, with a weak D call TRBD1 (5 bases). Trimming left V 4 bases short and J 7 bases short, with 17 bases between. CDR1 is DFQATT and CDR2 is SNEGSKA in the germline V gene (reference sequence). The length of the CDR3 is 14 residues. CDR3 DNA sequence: TGCAGTGCTAAACCGGGACTTGTGGGACAGCCCCAGCATTTT. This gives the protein CSAKPGLVGQPQHF.

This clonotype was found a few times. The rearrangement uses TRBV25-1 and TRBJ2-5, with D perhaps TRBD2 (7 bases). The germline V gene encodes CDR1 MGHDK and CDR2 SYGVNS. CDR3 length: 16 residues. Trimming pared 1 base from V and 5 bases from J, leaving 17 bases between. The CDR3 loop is CASSEFDGGLYETQYF. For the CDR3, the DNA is TGTGCCAGCAGTGAATTCGACGGGGGGCTGTACGAGACCCAGTACTTC.

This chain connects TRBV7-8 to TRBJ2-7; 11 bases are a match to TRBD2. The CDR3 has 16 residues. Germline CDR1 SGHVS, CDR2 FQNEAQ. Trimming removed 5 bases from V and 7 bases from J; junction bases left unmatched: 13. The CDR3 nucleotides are TGTGCCAGCAGCCTAAGACGACTAGCGGGATTTCAAGAGCAGTACTTC. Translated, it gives CASSLRRLAGFQEQYF. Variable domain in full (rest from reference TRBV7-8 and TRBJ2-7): GAGVSQSPRYKVAKRGQDVALRCDPISGHVSLFWYQQALGQGPEFLTYFQNEAQLDKSGLPSDRFFAERPEGSVSTLKIQRTQQEDSAVYLCASSLRRLAGFQEQYFGPGTRLTVT.

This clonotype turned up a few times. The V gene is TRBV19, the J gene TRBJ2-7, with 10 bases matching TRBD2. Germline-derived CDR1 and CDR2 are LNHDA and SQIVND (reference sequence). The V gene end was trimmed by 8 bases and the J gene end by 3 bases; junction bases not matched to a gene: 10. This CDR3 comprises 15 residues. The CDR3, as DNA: TGTGCCAGTCAAAAGTCTAGCGGGAGTTACTACGAGCAGTACTTC. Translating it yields CASQKSSGSYYEQYF.

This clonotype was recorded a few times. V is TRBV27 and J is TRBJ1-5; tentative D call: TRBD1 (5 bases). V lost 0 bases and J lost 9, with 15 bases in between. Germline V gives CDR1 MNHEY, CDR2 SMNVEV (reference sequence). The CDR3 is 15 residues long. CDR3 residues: CASSLSIGARGPQHF. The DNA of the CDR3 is TGTGCCAGCAGTTTATCAATCGGGGCGCGGGGGCCCCAGCATTTT.

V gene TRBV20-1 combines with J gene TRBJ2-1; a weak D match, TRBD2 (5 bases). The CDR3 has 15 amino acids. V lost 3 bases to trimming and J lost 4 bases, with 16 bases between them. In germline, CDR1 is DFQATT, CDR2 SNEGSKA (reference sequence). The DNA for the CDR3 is TGCAGTGCTAGGCGGTCGGGAACCCATTACAATGAGCAGTTCTTC. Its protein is CSARRSGTHYNEQFF.